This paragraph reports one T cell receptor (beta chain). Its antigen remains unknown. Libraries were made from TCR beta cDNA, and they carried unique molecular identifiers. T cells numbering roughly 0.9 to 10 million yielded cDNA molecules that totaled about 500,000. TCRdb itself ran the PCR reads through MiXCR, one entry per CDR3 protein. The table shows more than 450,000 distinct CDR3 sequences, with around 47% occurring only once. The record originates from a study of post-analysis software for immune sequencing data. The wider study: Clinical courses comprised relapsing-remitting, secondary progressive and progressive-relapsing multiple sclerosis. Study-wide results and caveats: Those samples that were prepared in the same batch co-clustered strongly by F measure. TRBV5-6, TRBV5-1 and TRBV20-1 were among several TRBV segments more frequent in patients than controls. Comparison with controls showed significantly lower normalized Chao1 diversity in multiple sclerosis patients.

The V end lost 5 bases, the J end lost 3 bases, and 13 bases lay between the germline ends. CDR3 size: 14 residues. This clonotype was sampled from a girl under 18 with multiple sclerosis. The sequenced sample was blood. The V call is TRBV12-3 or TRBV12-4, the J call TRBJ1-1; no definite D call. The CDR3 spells CASSPQRRDTEAFF. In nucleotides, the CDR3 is TGTGCCAGCAGTCCCCAGAGACGGGACACTGAAGCTTTCTTT.